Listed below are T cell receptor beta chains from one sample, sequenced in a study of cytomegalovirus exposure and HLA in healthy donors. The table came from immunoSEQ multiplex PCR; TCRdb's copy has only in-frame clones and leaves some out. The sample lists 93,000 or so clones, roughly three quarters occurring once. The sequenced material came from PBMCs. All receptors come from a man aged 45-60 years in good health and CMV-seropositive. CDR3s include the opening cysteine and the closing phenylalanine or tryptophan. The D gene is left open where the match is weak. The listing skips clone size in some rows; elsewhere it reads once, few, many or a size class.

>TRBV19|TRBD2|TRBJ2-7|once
CASRRGGTYEQYF
TGTGCCAGTAGGCGGGGGGGGACCTACGAGCAGTACTTC
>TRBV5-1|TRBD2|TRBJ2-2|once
CASSFGSGRDTGELFF
TGCGCCAGCAGCTTTGGGAGCGGGAGGGACACCGGGGAGCTGTTTTTT
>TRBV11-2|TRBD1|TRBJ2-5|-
CASSLGDRDQETQYF
TGTGCCAGCAGCTTAGGGGACAGGGACCAAGAGACCCAGTACTTC
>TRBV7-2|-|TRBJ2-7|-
CASSLGVTIGEQYF
TGTGCCAGCAGCTTAGGGGTGACTATAGGCGAGCAGTACTTC
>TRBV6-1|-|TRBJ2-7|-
CASSPSTGSYEQYF
TGTGCCAGCAGTCCCTCGACAGGCTCCTACGAGCAGTACTTC
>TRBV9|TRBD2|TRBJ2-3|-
CASSPGSSGSGDTQYF
TGTGCCAGCAGCCCTGGCTCTAGCGGGAGCGGGGATACGCAGTATTTT
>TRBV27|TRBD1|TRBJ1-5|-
CASPDRVRGRDQPQHF
TGTGCCAGCCCGGACAGGGTTCGGGGCCGCGATCAGCCCCAGCATTTT
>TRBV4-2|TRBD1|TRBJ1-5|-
CASSQDGDRGSNQPQHF
TGTGCCAGCAGCCAAGATGGGGACAGGGGAAGCAATCAGCCCCAGCATTTT
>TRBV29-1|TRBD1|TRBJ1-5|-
CSVAGQSNQPQHF
TGCAGCGTTGCGGGACAGAGCAATCAGCCCCAGCATTTT
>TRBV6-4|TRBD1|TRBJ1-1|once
CASSPSGTGATEAFF
TGTGCCAGCAGTCCATCCGGGACAGGGGCAACTGAAGCTTTCTTT
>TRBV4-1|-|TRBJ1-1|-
CASSQETSRAEAFF
TGCGCCAGCAGCCAAGAGACAAGTCGCGCTGAAGCTTTCTTT
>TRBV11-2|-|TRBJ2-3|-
CASSLDREDTQYF
TGTGCCAGCAGCTTAGACAGGGAAGATACGCAGTATTTT
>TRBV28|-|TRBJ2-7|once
CASSRPIQGGEQYF
TGTGCCAGCAGTCGCCCTATACAAGGAGGCGAGCAGTACTTC
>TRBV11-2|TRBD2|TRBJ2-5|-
CASSPTGGTPQETQYF
TGTGCCAGCAGCCCGACGGGAGGGACCCCCCAAGAGACCCAGTACTTC
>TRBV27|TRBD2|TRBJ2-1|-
CASSPSLAGGYNEQFF
TGTGCCAGCAGTCCTTCTCTAGCGGGAGGTTACAATGAGCAGTTCTTC
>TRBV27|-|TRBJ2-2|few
CASSASRDTGELFF
TGTGCCAGCAGTGCAAGCCGAGACACCGGGGAGCTGTTTTTT
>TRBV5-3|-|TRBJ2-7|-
CARSLGLDGILASEQYF
TGTGCCAGAAGCTTGGGGTTAGACGGGATCCTTGCGAGTGAGCAGTACTTC
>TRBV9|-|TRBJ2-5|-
CASSVKRGFMLRQPETQYF
TGTGCCAGCAGCGTAAAAAGAGGGTTCATGCTCCGGCAGCCAGAGACCCAGTACTTC
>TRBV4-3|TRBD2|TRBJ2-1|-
CASSQRGRAYNEQFF
TGCGCCAGCAGCCAAAGAGGGAGGGCCTACAATGAGCAGTTCTTC
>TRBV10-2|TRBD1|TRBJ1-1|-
CASSTRQGQTEAFF
TGCGCCAGCAGTACGCGACAGGGACAAACTGAAGCTTTCTTT
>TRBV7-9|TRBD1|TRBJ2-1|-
CASSPKQGARNEQFF
TGTGCCAGCAGCCCGAAACAGGGGGCCCGAAATGAGCAGTTCTTC
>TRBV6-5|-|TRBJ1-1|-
CASIKRPEDTEAFF
TGTGCCAGCATTAAAAGACCGGAGGACACTGAAGCTTTCTTT
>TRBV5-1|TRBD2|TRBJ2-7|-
CASSPLTSGTLDEQYF
TGCGCCAGCAGCCCTCTAACTAGCGGGACCCTTGACGAGCAGTACTTC
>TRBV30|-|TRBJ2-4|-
CAWSERDIQYF
TGTGCCTGGAGCGAACGGGACATTCAGTACTTC
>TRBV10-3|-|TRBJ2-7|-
CAISEYGYEQYF
TGTGCCATCAGTGAGTACGGCTACGAGCAGTACTTC
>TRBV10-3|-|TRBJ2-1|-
CAISESAGDEQFF
TGTGCCATCAGTGAGTCAGCGGGCGATGAGCAGTTCTTC
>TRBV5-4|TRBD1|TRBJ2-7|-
CASSSQGFEQYF
TGTGCCAGCAGCTCACAGGGGTTCGAGCAGTACTTC
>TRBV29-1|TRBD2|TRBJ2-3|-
CSVEGLAGADTQYF
TGCAGCGTTGAAGGACTAGCGGGAGCAGATACGCAGTATTTT
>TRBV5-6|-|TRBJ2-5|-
CASSVNSWYQETQYF
TGTGCCAGCAGCGTGAACAGCTGGTACCAAGAGACCCAGTACTTC
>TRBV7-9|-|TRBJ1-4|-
CASSLAGGTREKLFF
TGTGCCAGCAGCTTAGCCGGGGGGACTAGGGAAAAACTGTTTTTT
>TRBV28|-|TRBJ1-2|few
CASSPERYTDYGYTF
TGTGCCAGCAGTCCCGAGAGGTATACCGACTATGGCTACACCTTC
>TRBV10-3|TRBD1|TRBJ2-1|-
CAIRGDSRSSYNEQFF
TGTGCCATCAGGGGGGACAGCCGGAGCTCCTACAATGAGCAGTTCTTC
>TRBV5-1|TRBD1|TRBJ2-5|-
CASSRGQGLTLETQYF
TGCGCCAGCAGCCGTGGACAGGGGTTAACCCTGGAGACCCAGTACTTC
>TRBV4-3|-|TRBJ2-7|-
CASSRDYGQPYEQYF
TGCGCCAGCAGCCGAGACTACGGACAGCCCTACGAGCAGTACTTC
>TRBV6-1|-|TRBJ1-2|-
CASSERWNYGYTF
TGTGCCAGCAGTGAGCGGTGGAACTATGGCTACACCTTC
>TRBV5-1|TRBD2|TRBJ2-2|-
CASSPSGMNTGELFF
TGCGCCAGCAGCCCGAGCGGGATGAACACCGGGGAGCTGTTTTTT
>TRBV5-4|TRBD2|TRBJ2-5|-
CASSSTSGSQETQYF
TGTGCCAGCAGCTCCACTAGCGGGAGCCAAGAGACCCAGTACTTC
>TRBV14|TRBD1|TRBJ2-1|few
CASSPKGTAQFF
TGTGCCAGCAGCCCCAAAGGGACAGCGCAGTTCTTC
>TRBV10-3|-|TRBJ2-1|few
CAIRGLAKHNEQFF
TGTGCCATCAGGGGGCTAGCGAAACACAATGAGCAGTTCTTC
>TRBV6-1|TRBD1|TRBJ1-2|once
CASRTGTNYGYTF
TGTGCCAGCAGGACAGGGACTAACTATGGCTACACCTTC
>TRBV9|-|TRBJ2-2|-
CASSVGRQTTGELFF
TGTGCCAGCAGCGTAGGGCGGCAGACCACCGGGGAGCTGTTTTTT
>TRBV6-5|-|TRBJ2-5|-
CASRRDGRTQETQYF
TGTGCCAGCAGGCGAGACGGGCGGACTCAAGAGACCCAGTACTTC
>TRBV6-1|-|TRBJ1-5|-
CASAGGGENQPQHF
TGTGCCAGCGCCGGGGGAGGGGAGAATCAGCCCCAGCATTTT
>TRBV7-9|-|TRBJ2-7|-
CASSFGAGDYEQYF
TGTGCCAGCAGCTTCGGTGCGGGCGACTACGAGCAGTACTTC
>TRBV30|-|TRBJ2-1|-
CAWRERGEQFF
TGTGCCTGGAGGGAACGGGGGGAGCAGTTCTTC
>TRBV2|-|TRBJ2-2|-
CASSRGNFNTGELFF
TGTGCCAGCAGTAGGGGAAATTTCAACACCGGGGAGCTGTTTTTT
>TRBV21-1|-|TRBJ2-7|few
CASSKIRGYEQYF
TGTGCCAGCAGCAAGATCAGGGGCTACGAGCAGTACTTC
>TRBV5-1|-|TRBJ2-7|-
CASSQQGYEQYF
TGCGCCAGCAGCCAACAGGGTTACGAGCAGTACTTC
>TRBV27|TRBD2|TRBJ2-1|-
CASSFLIAGANNEQFF
TGTGCCAGCAGTTTTCTCATAGCGGGGGCAAACAATGAGCAGTTCTTC
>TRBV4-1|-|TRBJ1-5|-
CASSQDFGGFDQPQHF
TGCGCCAGCAGCCAAGATTTCGGCGGGTTCGATCAGCCCCAGCATTTT